The following is a TCR beta chain sequence with its context. The target antigen is unknown. This record belongs to a study of T cell repertoires in cytomegalovirus infection. Study summary: Selection of CMV epitopes for the study included recently identified HLA-C-restricted and well-studied HLA-B-restricted ones. The public TCR beta signatures pointed to both CMV infection and matching HLA type. Whole-study findings and limits: Dominating the ex vivo response were TCR beta clonotypes that were CMV-specific and HLA-C-restricted. Summed public TCR beta family frequency identified CMV carriers bearing the relevant HLA.

CDR1 MNHEY and CDR2 SVGAGI come from the germline V gene. This CDR3 spans 14 amino acids. V was pared by 6 bases and J by 0 bases, with 11 bases between. TCRdb independently ran MiXCR on the reads; one entry per CDR3 protein. The sample has about 830,000 distinct CDR3 sequences; approximately 29% are singletons. This receptor was identified in a human donor in good health (CMV status not recorded). Some clones in this sample may be carry-over from other donors' samples. The chain carries TRBV6-5 and TRBJ1-2; D remains ambiguous. The sample consisted of cultured CD8+ T cells from PBMCs, taken from culture after CMV antigen stimulation. This chain's CDR3 is CASSPALANYGYTF. The CDR3 DNA follows: TGTGCCAGCAGCCCCGCCCTTGCTAACTATGGCTACACCTTC.